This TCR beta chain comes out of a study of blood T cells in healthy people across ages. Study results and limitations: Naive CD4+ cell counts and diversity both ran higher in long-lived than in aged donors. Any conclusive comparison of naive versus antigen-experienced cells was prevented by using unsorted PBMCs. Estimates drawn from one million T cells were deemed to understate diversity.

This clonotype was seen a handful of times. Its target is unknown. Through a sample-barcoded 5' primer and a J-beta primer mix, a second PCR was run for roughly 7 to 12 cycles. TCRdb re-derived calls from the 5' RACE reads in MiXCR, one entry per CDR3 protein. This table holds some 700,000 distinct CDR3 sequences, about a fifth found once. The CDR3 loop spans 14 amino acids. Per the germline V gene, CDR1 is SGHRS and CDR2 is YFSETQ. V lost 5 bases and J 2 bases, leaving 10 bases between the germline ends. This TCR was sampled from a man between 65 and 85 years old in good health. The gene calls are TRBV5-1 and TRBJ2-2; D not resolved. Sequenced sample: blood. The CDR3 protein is CASRGDVNTGELFF. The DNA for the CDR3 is TGCGCCAGCAGGGGCGACGTTAACACCGGGGAGCTGTTTTTT.